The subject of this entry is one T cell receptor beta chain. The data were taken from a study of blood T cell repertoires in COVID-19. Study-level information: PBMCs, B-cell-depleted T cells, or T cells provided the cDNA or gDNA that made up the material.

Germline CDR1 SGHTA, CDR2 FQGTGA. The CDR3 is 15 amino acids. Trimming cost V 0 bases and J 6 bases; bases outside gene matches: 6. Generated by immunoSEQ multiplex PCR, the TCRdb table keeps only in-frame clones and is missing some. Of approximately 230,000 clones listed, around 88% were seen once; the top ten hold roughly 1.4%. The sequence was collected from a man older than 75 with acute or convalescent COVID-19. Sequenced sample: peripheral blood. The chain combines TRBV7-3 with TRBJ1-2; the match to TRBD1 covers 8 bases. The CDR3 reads CASSLTGTGPDGYTF. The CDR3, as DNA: TGTGCCAGCAGCTTAACCGGGACAGGTCCCGATGGCTACACCTTC. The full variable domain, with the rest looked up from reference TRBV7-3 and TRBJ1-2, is GAGVSQTPSNKVTEKGKYVELRCDPISGHTALYWYRQSLGQGPEFLIYFQGTGAADDSGLPNDRFFAVRPEGSVSTLKIQRTERGDSAVYLCASSLTGTGPDGYTFGSGTRLTVV.